This T cell receptor beta chain comes out of a study of blood T cell repertoires in COVID-19. Study overall: Sample material is recorded as cDNA or gDNA derived from T cells, B-cell-depleted T cells, or PBMCs.

TCRdb keeps only in-frame clones here, not all; method: immunoSEQ multiplex PCR. Of hundreds of thousands of clones listed, about 82% are singletons. Study members were between about 18 and 95 years old and lived in 20 to 30 US regions. The CDR3 runs to 13 residues. With 4 bases removed from V and 5 bases from J, the gap between germline ends came to 11 bases. Germline-derived CDR1 and CDR2 are KGHSH and LQKENI. The specimen sequenced was PBMCs or T cells enriched from blood (not recorded which). The chain carries TRBV18 and TRBJ2-5; tentative D call: TRBD1 (5 bases). The receptor comes from a woman aged 45-65 years who had recovered from COVID-19. The CDR3 DNA sequence: TGTGCCAGCTCACGGGGCAGTGGGGAGACCCAGTACTTC. It yields the protein CASSRGSGETQYF.